Listed below are T cell receptor beta chains from one sample, sequenced in a study of cytomegalovirus exposure and HLA in healthy donors. Sequenced by immunoSEQ multiplex PCR; TCRdb stores in-frame clones only, minus some. The table shows approximately 280,000 clones, with approximately 90% occurring only once. Sample: PBMCs. The origin of the receptors is a woman aged 18 to 35 in good health and CMV-seronegative. Each CDR3 is given with its conserved first and last residue. The D gene is left open where the match is weak.

j_call	d_call	v_call	cdr3_aa
TRBJ2-1	TRBD2	TRBV7-3	CASSFGGGNEQFF
TRBJ1-1	NA	TRBV14	CASSLLRNTEAFF
TRBJ2-3	TRBD1	TRBV7-3	CASSEGTGTDTQYF
TRBJ2-2	NA	TRBV27	CASSPELGAANTGELFF
TRBJ1-1	NA	TRBV5-4	CASSLGRAEAFF
NA	NA	TRBV11-3	CASSLGRMGEQYF
TRBJ2-7	NA	TRBV13	CASSLFSGQSSYEQYF
TRBJ2-7	TRBD1	TRBV25-1	CASIFPQQGAEFYEQYF
TRBJ2-2	TRBD2	TRBV30	CAWSNGLVSSAGELFF
TRBJ1-5	TRBD1	TRBV10-2	CASRGQGVSQPQHF
TRBJ2-7	NA	TRBV6-5	CASSYSSATNYEQYF
TRBJ1-6	NA	TRBV6-4	CASSEEATGSPLHF
TRBJ1-1	TRBD1	TRBV6-6	CASSFPGTGVNTEAFF
TRBJ1-6	NA	TRBV10-3	CAISASSYNSPLHF
TRBJ2-5	NA	TRBV7-7	CASSPGETQYF
TRBJ2-1	NA	TRBV9	CASSGGTEQFF
TRBJ1-2	NA	TRBV6-6	CASRLHRGNGYTF
TRBJ2-3	NA	TRBV11-1	CASSLEGQFTDTQYF
TRBJ2-7	TRBD1	TRBV2	CAGGTGGFYEQYF
TRBJ2-3	TRBD2	TRBV29-1	CSVAGLAGVDTDTQYF
TRBJ2-1	TRBD2	TRBV11-3	CASSQTSGGPYNEQFF
TRBJ1-5	NA	TRBV6-1	CATSVQSNQPQHF
TRBJ1-6	NA	TRBV9	CASSLRGAPNSPLHF
TRBJ2-7	TRBD1	TRBV6-5	CASRNRDSSYEQYF
TRBJ1-2	TRBD1	TRBV6-5	CASSYRGQITNYGYTF
TRBJ1-4	NA	TRBV2	CASSEVRGESWEKLFF
TRBJ1-2	NA	TRBV19	CASSARQEPNYGYTF
TRBJ2-1	TRBD2	TRBV9	CASSVSGGARNEQFF